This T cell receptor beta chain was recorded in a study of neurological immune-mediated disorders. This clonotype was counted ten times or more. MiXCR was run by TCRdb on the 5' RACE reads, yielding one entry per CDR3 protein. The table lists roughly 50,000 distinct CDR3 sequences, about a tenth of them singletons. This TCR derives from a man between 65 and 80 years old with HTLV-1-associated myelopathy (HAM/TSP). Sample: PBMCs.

The DNA of the CDR3 is TGTGCCAGCAGCCAGCCGTCAGGGGCTACCTACGAGCAGTACTTC. It codes for CASSQPSGATYEQYF. The chain is built from TRBV4-2 and TRBJ2-7; the D gene is possibly TRBD1 (6 bases). Per germline, CDR1 LGHNA and CDR2 YNFKEQ. CDR3 length: 15 amino acids. V gave up 3 bases and J gave up 2 bases, with 14 bases separating them.